Reported below is one T cell receptor beta chain. This clonotype was observed many times. Its antigen specificity is not known. No base quality values were provided; no much bigger clone lies one nucleotide off. Only healthy Caucasian donors were included. The twin cohort comprised three pairs of female monozygotic twins, all aged about 18 to 30 years. RNA for TCR libraries was isolated from peripheral blood mononuclear cells. The library relied on 5' RACE. The instrument given in TCRdb is Illumina HiSeq 2000. A universal primer binding site was added through template switching, and the final cDNA carried a unique molecular identifier so that TCR cDNA molecules could be counted accurately. Specific primers in the conserved constant-segment region were used to synthesize first-strand cDNA for the TCR alpha and beta chains. Each cDNA library was double barcoded, with a SMART-Mk sample barcode plus Illumina barcodes, to control for contamination. TruSeq adapter sequences and Illumina sample barcodes were added in two successive PCR steps. TCR alpha and beta cDNA libraries were sequenced on the Illumina HiSeq platform with custom primers. The study's processing was this. MiGEC processed the raw reads to extract unique molecular identifiers, while MiXCR was used to determine the CDR3 positions. For each individual, recombination models were inferred using an EM algorithm with the repgenHMM and IGoR tools. Shared clonotypes were analyzed with the tcR package in R, and sharing was normalized by the product of cloneset sizes. To study raw recombination free of thymic and clonal selection effects, out-of-frame nonproductive sequences were analyzed. TCRdb reanalyzed the raw reads on its own, using fastp at Q25 for trimming and MiXCR for clone calling, and kept in-frame beta chains. Each CDR3 protein appears once, grouped with its most common genes and DNA. The V and J calls follow TCRdb's processing rather than the paper's. The sample data list about 720,000 distinct CDR3 sequences, and 15% to 20% of these were observed just once. In total, the top ten clones hold roughly 13% of the sample.

The sample belongs to a study of identical twins (dated by TCRdb to the mid-2010s). About the investigation overall: To test whether fetal clonotypes persist, the study used deep sequencing on TCR alpha and beta repertoires from monozygotic twins, unrelated adults of various ages, and cord blood. To rule out contamination, the twin experiments were replicated at different times with different library preparation protocols.

V was cut back by 5 bases and J by 3 bases, leaving a gap of 12 bases between them. The cysteine opens and the phenylalanine closes a CDR3 of 14 amino acids. Only the CDR3 portion is preserved as DNA: 42 bases, with reading frame beginning at the first base. CDR1 and CDR2, per the germline V gene, are SGHRS and YFSETQ. General conclusions and limits of the study: Zero-insertion analyses could be partly confounded by invariant T cells such as MAIT and iNKT, although diverse VJ usage argued against such confounding for most clonotypes. Abundant cord blood beta clonotypes had fewer insertions, young adult naive repertoires showed a similar but weaker trend, and memory repertoires showed no such trend. Because the same donors could not be followed over many years, the conclusions depended on cross-sectional statistical analysis. A weaker excess of twin sharing was found in beta out-of-frame sequences because the signal-to-noise ratio was lowered by fewer shared sequences. Recombination models systematically underestimated out-of-frame TCR alpha sharing in monozygotic twins but agreed with sharing between unrelated individuals. Compared with coincidental sharing between unrelated individuals, out-of-frame TCR alpha sequences shared between twins showed an excess of sequences with low generation probability.

The same data also contributed to another study, on T cells expressing NK-cell markers. As noted in the second study: TCR beta-chain repertoires were profiled in sorted CD3+CD56+NKG2C+, CD3+CD56+NKG2C- and CD3+CD56-NKG2C+ T-cell subsets from several donors. Among the eight sequenced donors, only one was HCMV-seronegative, while the other seven were HCMV-seropositive. To restrict sorting to alphabetaTCR-expressing T cells, an anti-gammadeltaTCR antibody was added in several experiments. In over five donors, the dominant CD3+CD56+NKG2C+ clonotypes were found to rank among the top 10 CD8+ clonotypes and to make up about 1.0-7.5% of CD8+ T cells. Those dominant clonotypes were again the most abundant among CD3+CD56-NKG2C+ cells in a few donors, at roughly 28.3-60.1%. Whether the expanded NKG2C-expressing T cell clones were specific for HCMV antigens was left unclear. The study sequenced eight donors, all healthy volunteers chosen at random: three men and five women. To determine HCMV serostatus, a commercial ELISA kit was used to detect HCMV-specific IgG in serum. For over five donors, bulk peripheral blood T-cell repertoires were also sequenced from unsorted PBMC. MIGEC was used to demultiplex reads and group the reads by UMI, and MiTCR was used to assemble and quantify clonotypes. To exclude erroneous sequences, only TCR cDNA sequences supported by at least two reads were retained. The tcR package was used for downstream repertoire analysis, and clonotypes were matched between fractions using CDR3 nucleotide sequence together with V segment. VDJmatch was used to annotate antigen specificity against VDJdb, with one amino acid substitution in CDR3 allowed.

The chain employs TRBV5-1 and TRBJ2-1; possibly the D gene is TRBD1, per 5 matching bases. The source of this sequence is a woman younger than 35 in good health. The sequenced sample was PBMCs. The CDR3 region has the sequence CASSSDGHYNEQFF. The DNA reads TGCGCCAGCAGTTCGGACGGACACTACAATGAGCAGTTCTTC.